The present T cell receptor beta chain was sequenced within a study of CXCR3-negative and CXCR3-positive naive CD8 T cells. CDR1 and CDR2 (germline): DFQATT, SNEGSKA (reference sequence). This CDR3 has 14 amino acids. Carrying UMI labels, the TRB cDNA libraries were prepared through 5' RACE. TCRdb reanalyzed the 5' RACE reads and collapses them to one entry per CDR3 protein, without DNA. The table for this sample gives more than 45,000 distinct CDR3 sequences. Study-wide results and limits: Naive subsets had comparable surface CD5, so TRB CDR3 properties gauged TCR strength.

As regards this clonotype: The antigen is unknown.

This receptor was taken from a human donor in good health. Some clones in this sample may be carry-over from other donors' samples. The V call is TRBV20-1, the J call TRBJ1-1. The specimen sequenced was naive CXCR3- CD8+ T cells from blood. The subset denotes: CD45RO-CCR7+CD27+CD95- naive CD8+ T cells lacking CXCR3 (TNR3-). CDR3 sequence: CSARGGVKNTEAFF.